These 23 T cell receptor beta chains originate from one sample sequenced in a study of T cell changes during pregnancy in multiple sclerosis. The assay was immunoSEQ multiplex PCR, and TCRdb's table has in-frame clones only and misses some. The sample includes fewer than 65,000 clones, roughly nine tenths of them seen just once. Sequencing used peripheral blood, obtained in the first trimester of pregnancy. Receptor source: a female donor in good health, enrolled as a control in a pregnancy study.

This chain joins TRBV28 and TRBJ1-5, with D tentatively TRBD1 (6 bases). The germline V gene has CDR1 MDHEN and CDR2 SYDVKM. V lost 4 bases, J lost 6 bases, and 16 bases lay in between. This CDR3 has 15 amino acids. CDR3 sequence: CASSSQQGVTQPQHF. CDR3 nucleotides: TGTGCCAGCAGTTCGCAACAGGGTGTAACTCAGCCCCAGCATTTT.

This clone has more than one count but fewer than ten. The genes are TRBV9 and TRBJ1-1, with D unclear. The CDR3 runs to 14 residues. V was pared by 2 bases and J by 4 bases, with 12 bases between. Germline loops: CDR1 SGDLS, CDR2 YYNGEE. CDR3 DNA sequence: TGTGCCAGCAGCGTCGAGGGAGGAGGCACTGAAGCTTTCTTT. As protein: CASSVEGGGTEAFF.

J is TRBJ2-2 and V is TRBV12-5, with TRBD2 identical over 13 bases. The CDR3 consists of 17 residues. J was trimmed by 5 bases and V by 0 bases; bases with no gene match: 3. The germline V gene has CDR1 LGHNT and CDR2 FRNRAP. For the CDR3, the DNA is TGTGCTAGTGGTTTGGTACTAGCGGGGGGGTCTACCGGGGAGCTGTTTTTT. It translates to CASGLVLAGGSTGELFF.

The chain has TRBV28 and TRBJ1-3, with D perhaps TRBD1 (6 bases). Trimming took 7 bases from V and 1 from J, leaving 23 bases between them. CDR1 is MDHEN and CDR2 is SYDVKM in the germline V gene. This CDR3 has 18 residues. The CDR3 DNA is TGTGCCAGCACCCTCTTTGGAATGGGGGCTGCGTCTGGAAACACCATATATTTT. Translating it yields CASTLFGMGAASGNTIYF.

This clone was seen more than once but under ten times. CDR3 nucleotide sequence: TGCGCCAGCAGCCTGGGGGGGGGCACTGAAGCTTTCTTT. The encoded protein is CASSLGGGTEAFF. The rearrangement links TRBV4-3 to TRBJ1-1, with TRBD1 as a possible D gene (5 bases). Trimming took 4 bases from V and 4 from J, leaving 10 bases between them. Germline V gene data show CDR1 as LGHNA and CDR2 as YSLEER. The CDR3 covers 13 residues.

The gene calls are TRBV27 and TRBJ2-7, with TRBD1 matching over 10 bases. Germline V lookup: CDR1 MNHEY, CDR2 SMNVEV (reference sequence). V dropped 4 bases and J dropped 4; count of bases not matched to a gene: 4. The CDR3 sequence is 14 residues long. CDR3 DNA: TGTGCCAGCAGTTCCGGGACAGGGGAGTACGAGCAGTACTTC. It specifies CASSSGTGEYEQYF.

In its sample, this clone was seen a few times. The CDR3 DNA reads as TGTGCCAGCAGCTGGGCTAGCGGAGCCCAAGAGACCCAGTACTTC. This translates into CASSWASGAQETQYF. This chain joins TRBV2 and TRBJ2-5; 7 bases are a match to TRBD2. This CDR3 comprises 15 residues. Germline CDR1 and CDR2: SNHLY and FYNNEI. V lost 6 bases, J lost 1 base, and 8 bases stayed unmatched.

The chain links TRBV19 to TRBJ2-3, with no clear D. This CDR3 spans 13 amino acids. Trimming stripped 6 bases from V and 5 bases from J, with 12 bases between. CDR1 is LNHDA, CDR2 SQIVND, per germline (reference sequence). DNA for the CDR3: TGTGCCAGTAGCACCCGCTCGGTAGATACGCAGTATTTT. The encoded protein is CASSTRSVDTQYF.

The chain employs TRBV7-2 and TRBJ1-2; D gene ambiguous. Trimming took 2 bases from V and 8 from J, leaving 12 bases between them. Germline CDR1 SGHTA, CDR2 FQGNSA. The CDR3 runs 13 residues. The chain's CDR3 is CASSLTIVRGYTF. DNA for the CDR3: TGTGCCAGCAGCTTAACAATTGTGAGGGGCTACACCTTC.

V usage is TRBV7-2 and J usage is TRBJ1-6; D ambiguous. The CDR3 totals 12 residues. CDR1 and CDR2 (germline): SGHTA, FQGNSA. Trimming cost V 5 bases and J 12 bases, with 11 bases left between them. The CDR3 spells CASSQETGPLHF. In DNA form, the CDR3 reads TGTGCCAGCAGCCAAGAAACGGGACCCCTCCACTTT.

V gene TRBV5-1 combines with J gene TRBJ2-7; 7 bases agree with TRBD1. Germline V gene data show CDR1 as SGHRS and CDR2 as YFSETQ. After removal of 3 bases from V and 0 bases from J, the junction contained 0 bases not matched to a gene. The length of the CDR3 is 13 residues. Here the CDR3 reads CASSWDSSYEQYF. The CDR3 DNA is TGCGCCAGCAGCTGGGACAGCTCCTACGAGCAGTACTTC.

This clone was counted once. V gene TRBV6-5 combines with J gene TRBJ2-1; D is unresolved. Trimming removed 0 bases at V and 7 bases at J, with 16 bases between. This CDR3 spans 16 amino acids. CDR1 MNHEY and CDR2 SVGAGI come from the germline V gene. Written as DNA, the CDR3 is TGTGCCAGCAGTTACTCCCCTAGTGGCCCACGAAATGAGCAGTTCTTC. Its protein product is CASSYSPSGPRNEQFF.

This sequence joins TRBV4-3 and TRBJ2-2; D may be TRBD2 (5 bases). V lost 2 bases, J lost 5 bases, and 15 bases lay in between. The CDR3 extends over 16 amino acids. CDR1 and CDR2 (germline): LGHNA, YSLEER. CDR3 nucleotides: TGCGCCAGCAGCCAACCCCGGACGGGAACAACCGGGGAGCTGTTTTTT. As protein: CASSQPRTGTTGELFF.

This chain links TRBV15 with TRBJ2-5, with D unclear. Germline lookup yields CDR1 LNHNV and CDR2 YYDKDF (reference sequence). CDR3 size: 15 residues. V dropped 0 bases and J dropped 2 bases, with 10 bases sitting between them. CDR3: CATSRDLSSQETQYF. CDR3 nucleotide sequence: TGTGCCACCAGCAGAGATCTCTCCAGTCAAGAGACCCAGTACTTC.

Remarks on this clone: Sequence at one end of the junction differs from germline and may be a read error. The chain joins TRBV20-1 to TRBJ1-2; D remains ambiguous. The CDR3 covers 11 residues. Looked up from germline, CDR1 is DFQATT and CDR2 is SNEGSKA (reference sequence). CDR3 DNA: TGCAGTGCTAGTTTTGAGGGTAGGACCCCATTC. The encoded protein is CSASFEGRTPF.

The chain has TRBV7-3 and TRBJ2-1; 9 nucleotides match TRBD2. Germline V gene sequence: CDR1 SGHTA, CDR2 FQGTGA. The ends lost 6 bases at V and 0 bases at J; junction bases unmatched: 6. The CDR3 has 16 amino acids. The CDR3 loop reads CASSPSGASSYNEQFF. In nucleotides, the CDR3 is TGTGCCAGCAGTCCTAGCGGGGCGAGCTCCTACAATGAGCAGTTCTTC.

The V and J genes are TRBV2 and TRBJ1-2, with TRBD1 matching 9 bases. V gave up 8 bases and J gave up 8 bases; unmatched junction bases: 12. Germline CDR1 SNHLY, CDR2 FYNNEI. The CDR3 is 14 residues long. CDR3 sequence: CASLSTGGRRGYTF. In nucleotides, the CDR3 is TGTGCCAGCCTATCTACAGGGGGCAGGAGGGGCTACACCTTC.

This clone was observed a handful of times. The gene calls are TRBV6-5 and TRBJ1-6, with a tentative D call TRBD1 (6 bases). CDR1 and CDR2 from the germline V gene are MNHEY and SVGAGI. V lost 8 bases and J 7 bases, leaving 15 bases between the germline ends. There are 14 residues in the CDR3. The CDR3 protein is CASLSTGYNSPLHF. CDR3 bases: TGTGCCAGCTTGTCGACAGGCTACAATTCACCCCTCCACTTT.

V usage is TRBV27 and J usage is TRBJ1-1; weak D call: TRBD1 (5 bases). The V gene's germline CDR1 is MNHEY and CDR2 SMNVEV (reference sequence). V was clipped by 8 bases and J by 10 bases, with 20 bases between them. The CDR3 is made up of 13 amino acids. The CDR3 loop is CASSKVGGEGAFF. The CDR3 DNA reads TGTGCCAGCTCAAAAGTCGGGGGGGAGGGAGCTTTCTTT.

The chain has TRBV18 and TRBJ2-7, with D perhaps matching TRBD2 (6 bases). Trimming took off 1 base at V and 2 bases at J, with 12 bases between the two ends. The CDR3 is 15 residues long. Germline V CDR1 and CDR2: KGHSH, LQKENI. The CDR3 loop is CASSPQDGGTYEQYF. The DNA of the CDR3 is TGTGCCAGCTCACCACAGGACGGGGGAACCTACGAGCAGTACTTC.

The rearrangement uses TRBV11-2 and TRBJ1-5, with D unclear. CDR1 is SGHAT, CDR2 FQNNGV, per germline. The CDR3 runs 13 residues. V lost 1 base and J 5 bases, leaving 6 bases between the germline ends. CDR3 region: CASSLARYQPQHF. The DNA for the CDR3 is TGTGCCAGCAGCTTAGCTCGTTATCAGCCCCAGCATTTT.

The chain uses TRBV7-2 and TRBJ2-7; D ambiguous. In germline, CDR1 is SGHTA, CDR2 FQGNSA. The V and J ends lost 5 bases and 0 bases respectively, with 5 bases between them. This CDR3 has 12 residues. This CDR3 reads CASSPSSYEQYF. The CDR3, as DNA: TGTGCCAGCAGCCCTAGCTCCTACGAGCAGTACTTC.

J is TRBJ2-5 and V is TRBV2; 8 nucleotides agree with TRBD1. The CDR3 spans 14 residues. The germline gives CDR1 SNHLY, CDR2 FYNNEI. After removal of 7 bases from V and 4 bases from J, the junction contained 8 bases not matched to a gene. The CDR3 DNA sequence: TGTGCCAGCATCGAGGACAGGGTGGGAGAGACCCAGTACTTC. This sequence encodes CASIEDRVGETQYF. The variable domain in full, completed from reference TRBV2 and TRBJ2-5, reads EPEVTQTPSHQVTQMGQEVILRCVPISNHLYFYWYRQILGQKVEFLVSFYNNEISEKSEIFDDQFSVERPDGSNFTLKIRSTKLEDSAMYFCASIEDRVGETQYFGPGTRLLVL.